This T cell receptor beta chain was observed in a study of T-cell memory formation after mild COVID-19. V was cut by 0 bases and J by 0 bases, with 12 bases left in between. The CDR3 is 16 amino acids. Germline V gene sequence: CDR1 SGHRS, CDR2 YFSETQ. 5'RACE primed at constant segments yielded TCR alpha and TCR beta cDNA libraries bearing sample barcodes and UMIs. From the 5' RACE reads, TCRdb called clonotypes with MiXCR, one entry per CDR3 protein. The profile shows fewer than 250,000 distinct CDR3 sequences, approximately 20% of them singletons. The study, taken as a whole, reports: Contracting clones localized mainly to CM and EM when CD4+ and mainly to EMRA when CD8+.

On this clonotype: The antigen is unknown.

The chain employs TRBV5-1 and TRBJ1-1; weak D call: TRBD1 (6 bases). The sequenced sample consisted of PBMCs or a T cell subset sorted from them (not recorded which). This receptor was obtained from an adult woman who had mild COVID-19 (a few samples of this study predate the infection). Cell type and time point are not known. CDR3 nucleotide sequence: TGCGCCAGCAGCTTGGGGGGGACAAGTTTGAACACTGAAGCTTTCTTT. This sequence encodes CASSLGGTSLNTEAFF.